This T cell receptor beta chain was obtained from a study of TIL therapy for anti-PD-1-resistant metastatic lung cancer. On this clone itself: The antigen remains undetermined.

Sequencing used immunoSEQ v3. Each library reached 1.5 million to 2.5 million read pairs, or about 5-6.5 million at deep level. Assay: immunoSEQ multiplex PCR; the TCRdb copy retains only in-frame clones and omits some. The sample contains about 21,000 clones, around three quarters of which appear only once. Regarding time point: pre-treatment sample, taken before nivolumab and TIL therapy. Germline CDR1 is PRHDT and CDR2 is FYEKMQ (reference sequence). The junction had 4 bases not matched to a gene; V was cut back by 0 bases and J by 5 bases. The CDR3 loop spans 15 amino acids. Study results and limitations: Treatment-naive, never-smoker and oncogene-addicted patients were overrepresented in this highly selected cohort.

This receptor was taken from a person aged 30 to 80 with non-small cell lung cancer. The rearrangement links TRBV13 to TRBJ2-7, with 10 bases that match TRBD1. This sample comprised blood, obtained at baseline. The CDR3: CASSLGTGGYDEQYF. In nucleotides, the CDR3 is TGTGCCAGCAGCTTAGGGACAGGGGGCTACGACGAGCAGTACTTC. Full variable domain (rest looked up from reference TRBV13 and TRBJ2-7): AAGVIQSPRHLIKEKRETATLKCYPIPRHDTVYWYQQGPGQDPQFLISFYEKMQSDKGSIPDRFSAQQFSDYHSELNMSSLELGDSALYFCASSLGTGGYDEQYFGPGTRLTVT.